The next 13 T cell receptor beta chains were all read from a single sample in a study of long-term antiretroviral therapy in people with HIV. Version v3.0 of the immunoSEQ assay was performed at survey level. Measured with immunoSEQ multiplex PCR; TCRdb has only the in-frame clones, and not every one. The table includes around 24,000 clones, 76% detected once. The source was unsorted PBMCs, collected 0.5 years after starting antiretroviral therapy. Receptors were obtained from a woman aged 40 to 50 with HIV.

The chain is built from TRBV21-1 and TRBJ2-7; whether TRBD1, the table's D call, matches the DNA was not checked. TRBV21-1 is marked as a pseudogene. The CDR3 loop spans 16 amino acids. This CDR3 is CASSKKDAGGTYEQYF. The CDR3 nucleotides are TGTGCCAGCAGCAAAAAGGATGCAGGGGGCACCTACGAGCAGTACTTC.

The CDR3: CASRKTVPEAFF. The CDR3 DNA is TGTGCCAGCCGCAAGACAGTCCCTGAAGCTTTCTTT. The chain couples TRBV28 to TRBJ1-1, with a possible D match to TRBD1 (5 bases). The CDR3 runs to 12 residues. Germline CDR1 is MDHEN and CDR2 is SYDVKM. Between the trimmed V and J ends, which lost 8 bases and 6 bases, there was a span of 13 bases. Filled out from reference TRBV28 and TRBJ1-1, the complete variable domain reads DVKVTQSSRYLVKRTGEKVFLECVQDMDHENMFWYRQDPGLGLRLIYFSYDVKMKEKGDIPEGYSVSREKKERFSLILESASTNQTSMYLCASRKTVPEAFFGQGTRLTVV.

The V and J genes are TRBV4-2 and TRBJ2-5, with D possibly matching TRBD2 (5 bases). Trimming took off 1 base at V and 3 bases at J, with 6 bases between the two ends. Germline V gene data show CDR1 as LGHNA and CDR2 as YNFKEQ. The CDR3 contains 13 residues. CDR3 region: CASSQVGEETQYF. The CDR3 coding sequence is TGTGCCAGCAGCCAAGTCGGGGAAGAGACCCAGTACTTC.

This clone was seen only a few times. The chain links TRBV2 to TRBJ1-3, with 8 bases matching TRBD1. J gave up 4 bases and V 6 bases, and 11 bases lay outside the gene matches. Germline CDR1 is SNHLY and CDR2 is FYNNEI. The CDR3 has 16 amino acids. The CDR3 DNA follows: TGTGCCAGCAGGGAGACAGGGGCATTTTCCGGAAACACCATATATTTT. It codes for CASRETGAFSGNTIYF.

The chain has TRBV6-1 and TRBJ1-1; no clear D. The CDR3 has 15 residues. Trimming pared 7 bases from V and 0 bases from J, leaving 15 bases between. The germline V gene encodes CDR1 MNHNS and CDR2 SASEGT. Here the CDR3 reads CASMWRATLNTEAFF. CDR3 DNA: TGTGCCAGCATGTGGAGGGCCACCCTGAACACTGAAGCTTTCTTT.

The chain links TRBV4-2 to TRBJ1-2; TRBD1 is a possible D gene (6 bases). There are 15 residues in the CDR3. Germline V gives CDR1 LGHNA, CDR2 YNFKEQ. V lost 3 bases and J lost 2, with 13 bases in between. The CDR3 sequence: CASSQAGTNNYGYTF. In nucleotides, the CDR3 is TGTGCCAGCAGCCAGGCCGGGACAAACAACTATGGCTACACCTTC.

The V call is TRBV5-1, the J call TRBJ2-1; D remains ambiguous. V was pared by 8 bases and J by 5 bases, with 17 bases between. This CDR3 comprises 14 residues. Germline loops: CDR1 SGHRS, CDR2 YFSETQ. The CDR3 DNA reads TGCGCCAGTGCCCTAGGCGAGAAAAACAATGAGCAGTTCTTC. This gives the protein CASALGEKNNEQFF.

This chain joins TRBV29-1 and TRBJ2-2; 8 nucleotides agree with TRBD1. V was clipped by 6 bases and J by 6 bases; unmatched bases: 18. CDR1 is SQVTM, CDR2 ANQGSEA, per germline. The CDR3 has 17 residues. CDR3 sequence: CSVTGQGGLLTAGELFF. The CDR3 coding sequence is TGCAGCGTGACAGGACAGGGTGGCCTCCTCACGGCCGGGGAGCTGTTTTTT.

This clone was counted a single time. V and J are TRBV5-1 and TRBJ1-2; TRBD1 agrees at 7 bases. The CDR3 has 16 residues. Trimming took 4 bases from V and 4 from J; bases not matched to a gene: 13. Germline CDR1 reads SGHRS; CDR2 reads YFSETQ. Here the CDR3 DNA reads TGCGCCAGCAGCCTTGAGACAGGGAAGAGGGGCTATGGCTACACCTTC. This gives the protein CASSLETGKRGYGYTF. The full variable domain, with the rest looked up from reference TRBV5-1 and TRBJ1-2, is KAGVTQTPRYLIKTRGQQVTLSCSPISGHRSVSWYQQTPGQGLQFLFEYFSETQRNKGNFPGRFSGRQFSNSRSEMNVSTLELGDSALYLCASSLETGKRGYGYTFGSGTRLTVV.

The V and J genes are TRBV4-2 and TRBJ2-7, with 12 bases matching TRBD2. This CDR3 is built from 16 residues. Germline CDR1 LGHNA, CDR2 YNFKEQ. The V gene end was trimmed by 4 bases and the J gene end by 10 bases; junction bases not matched to a gene: 14. The CDR3 reads CASSRRETSGGQDQYF. CDR3 in DNA: TGTGCCAGCAGCCGCAGAGAGACTAGCGGGGGCCAGGATCAGTACTTC.

This clone was counted only a few times. CDR3 sequence (DNA): TGTGCCAGTAGTATTTGGGGGCAATTTAGCACTGAAGCTTTCTTT. This translates into CASSIWGQFSTEAFF. The chain joins TRBV19 to TRBJ1-1; D is perhaps TRBD1 (6 bases). Trimming took 3 bases from V and 4 from J, leaving 15 bases between them. Germline CDR1 LNHDA, CDR2 SQIVND (reference sequence). CDR3 size: 15 residues.

The chain is built from TRBV7-6 and TRBJ2-5, with a tentative D call TRBD2 (5 bases). V dropped 5 bases and J dropped 4 bases, with 11 bases sitting between them. The CDR3 runs to 13 residues. CDR1 and CDR2 from the germline V gene are SGHVS and FNYEAQ. Written as DNA, the CDR3 is TGTGCCAGCAGCCCGGGGAAGGGAGAGACCCAGTACTTC. This translates into CASSPGKGETQYF.

A single count supports this clone. CDR3 sequence reads: CASSQGTSPSYNEQFF. CDR3 nucleotide sequence: TGTGCCAGCAGCCAAGGGACTAGCCCTTCCTACAATGAGCAGTTCTTC. The chain uses TRBV7-9 and TRBJ2-1; 9 bases match TRBD2. Germline V gene lookup returns CDR1 SEHNR and CDR2 FQNEAQ (reference sequence). The CDR3 spans 16 residues. With 5 bases clipped from V and 1 base from J, the junction kept 6 bases outside the gene matches.